What follows are 27 T cell receptor beta chains derived from one specimen sequenced in a study of blood T cell repertoires in COVID-19 (dated by TCRdb to between 2020 and 2021). The protocol used for the library was the immunoSEQ multiplex PCR assay. This immuneACCESS table, as held by TCRdb, lists in-frame sequences with V and J called but not all clones. Of the missing ones, under half trace to an unresolved V gene in checked studies; the others have no known cause. The sample profile shows roughly 210,000 clones; around four fifths of them were found once. The top ten clones comprise about 10% of the sample. The sequencing sample was made of peripheral blood. These receptors came from a woman of 80 years or more with COVID-19, enrolled during active disease.

This chain connects TRBV5-1 to TRBJ2-3, with 9 bases lining up with TRBD2. V lost 7 bases to trimming and J lost 2 bases; unmatched junction nucleotides: 5. The CDR3 loop spans 14 amino acids. Germline CDR1 and CDR2: SGHRS and YFSETQ. The DNA for the CDR3 is TGCGCCAGCTCACCGGGACTAGCCACAGATACGCAGTATTTT. Protein: CASSPGLATDTQYF.

V and J are TRBV10-3 and TRBJ2-1; possibly TRBD1 for D (5 bases). The CDR3 is 15 residues long. CDR1 and CDR2 (germline): ENHRY, SYGVKD. V shed 6 bases and J shed 4 bases, with 16 bases lying between them. For the CDR3, the DNA is TGTGCCATCAGCCTGACAGAAACCGTATACAATGAGCAGTTCTTC. It is translated as CAISLTETVYNEQFF.

The chain uses TRBV19 and TRBJ1-3, with TRBD1 as a possible D gene (5 bases). The CDR3 is 16 amino acids. CDR1 and CDR2 from the germline V gene are LNHDA and SQIVND (reference sequence). The V end was cut by 7 bases, the J end by 4 bases, with 20 bases between. The CDR3 loop is CASTKKEQEQGNTIYF. DNA for the CDR3: TGTGCCAGTACAAAGAAAGAACAGGAACAAGGAAACACCATATATTTT.

This clone was recorded only once. The chain recombines TRBV27 with TRBJ1-6; possible D gene TRBD1, 5 bases. This CDR3 spans 16 amino acids. Germline V gives CDR1 MNHEY, CDR2 SMNVEV (reference sequence). Trimming cost V 5 bases and J 6 bases, with 17 bases left between them. CDR3 bases: TGTGCCAGCAGTGAAGGGGCTGGTCCCCCTAATTCACCCCTCCACTTT. This sequence encodes CASSEGAGPPNSPLHF.

The V gene is TRBV13, the J gene TRBJ2-1; D gene ambiguous. With 6 bases removed from V and 5 bases from J, the gap between germline ends came to 8 bases. CDR3 length: 12 amino acids. Germline-derived CDR1 and CDR2 are PRHDT and FYEKMQ (reference sequence). CDR3 sequence reads: CASRKLDNEQFF. DNA for the CDR3: TGTGCCAGCAGGAAATTAGACAATGAGCAGTTCTTC.

The genes are TRBV28 and TRBJ1-1, with 8 bases aligning to TRBD1. V shed 5 bases and J 7 bases; nucleotides not matched to a gene: 9. The germline CDR1 and CDR2 sequences are MDHEN and SYDVKM. This CDR3 has 14 amino acids. The CDR3 DNA reads TGTGCCAGCAGTCCGAGGGACAGGTTGTTTGAAGCTTTCTTT. It encodes CASSPRDRLFEAFF.

The J gene is TRBJ1-2, the V gene TRBV7-3, with D tentatively TRBD1 (6 bases). Germline CDR1 SGHTA, CDR2 FQGTGA. Trimming pared 0 bases from V and 6 bases from J, leaving 17 bases between. This CDR3 is 16 amino acids long. The CDR3, as DNA: TGTGCCAGCAGCTTAACCCCTACAGGGAGCCCTAATGGCTACACCTTC. Amino acid sequence: CASSLTPTGSPNGYTF.

In its sample, this clone was seen a few times. This chain uses TRBV11-2 with TRBJ2-3; TRBD1 is a possible D gene (5 bases). The CDR3 loop spans 15 amino acids. Trimming removed 1 base from V and 2 bases from J, with 10 bases in between. Germline lookup yields CDR1 SGHAT and CDR2 FQNNGV. The CDR3: CASSLGYRNTDTQYF. CDR3 nucleotides: TGTGCCAGCAGCTTAGGTTACAGGAACACAGATACGCAGTATTTT.

The chain links TRBV24-1 to TRBJ2-7; 10 bases match TRBD2. The CDR3 runs 14 residues. Germline lookup yields CDR1 KGHDR and CDR2 SFDVKD. J lost 3 bases, V lost 9 bases, and 7 bases had no gene match. CDR3 in amino acids: CATQSGTSVYEQYF. CDR3 DNA: TGTGCCACCCAAAGCGGGACTAGCGTCTACGAGCAGTACTTC.

The rearrangement links TRBV4-3 to TRBJ2-7; 7 bases fit TRBD1. The CDR3 totals 15 residues. Germline-derived CDR1 and CDR2 are LGHNA and YSLEER. The ends lost 1 base at V and 3 bases at J; junction bases unmatched: 6. In nucleotides, the CDR3 is TGCGCCAGCAGCCAAGGGACACAGGGGTACTACGAGCAGTACTTC. Translated, it gives CASSQGTQGYYEQYF.

The chain joins TRBV28 to TRBJ2-3; D uncertain. Looked up from germline, CDR1 is MDHEN and CDR2 is SYDVKM. Between the trimmed V and J ends, which lost 6 bases and 2 bases, there was a span of 3 bases. This CDR3 is 11 amino acids long. As DNA, the CDR3 is TGTGCCAGCAGGTACACAGATACGCAGTATTTT. This gives the protein CASRYTDTQYF.

V usage is TRBV10-3 and J usage is TRBJ1-2; 9 bases align to TRBD1. Per the germline V gene, CDR1 is ENHRY and CDR2 is SYGVKD. This CDR3 is 15 amino acids long. The V gene end was trimmed by 8 bases and the J gene end by 6 bases; junction bases not matched to a gene: 13. The CDR3 region is CAIDPIGQGSNGYTF. DNA of the CDR3: TGTGCCATCGATCCCATCGGACAGGGGAGTAATGGCTACACCTTC.

This chain uses TRBV10-3 with TRBJ1-4, with D maybe TRBD1 (5 bases). The CDR3 consists of 12 residues. Germline CDR1 ENHRY, CDR2 SYGVKD. Trimming left V 8 bases short and J 7 bases short, with 11 bases between. CDR3 DNA sequence: TGTGCCATCGGGGGGTACGGTGAAAAACTGTTTTTT. Translating it yields CAIGGYGEKLFF.

The rearrangement joins TRBV2 to TRBJ1-3, with no clear D. V lost 6 bases, J lost 4 bases, and 7 bases lay in between. There are 12 residues in the CDR3. CDR1 and CDR2 (germline): SNHLY, FYNNEI. CDR3 nucleotide sequence: TGTGCCAGCAGGGAGCAGGGAAACACCATATATTTT. As protein: CASREQGNTIYF.

J is TRBJ1-2 and V is TRBV3-1 (or the pseudogene TRBV3-2); tentatively, D is TRBD1 (5 bases). The CDR3 covers 15 residues. Germline V CDR1 and CDR2: LGHDT, YNNKEL (reference sequence). V was cut by 4 bases and J by 4 bases, with 16 bases left in between. The CDR3 DNA is TGTGCCAGCAGCCTAACAGGATTTGAGGCCTATGGCTACACCTTC. The encoded protein is CASSLTGFEAYGYTF.

The V and J genes are TRBV28 and TRBJ1-6, with D possibly matching TRBD1 (5 bases). The CDR3 spans 12 residues. Germline loops: CDR1 MDHEN, CDR2 SYDVKM. Trimming took 7 bases from V and 14 from J, leaving 15 bases between them. The CDR3 region has the DNA TGTGCCAGCAAGGTGGGGGAGGTGGCCCTCCACTTT. Amino acid sequence: CASKVGEVALHF.

The V and J genes are TRBV5-4 and TRBJ1-2; 7 bases align to TRBD1. V dropped 4 bases and J dropped 4; count of bases not matched to a gene: 4. Germline loops: CDR1 SGHNT, CDR2 YYREEE (reference sequence). The CDR3 contains 13 residues. In DNA form, the CDR3 reads TGTGCCAGCAGCGACAGGGAGAGCTATGGCTACACCTTC. Translating it yields CASSDRESYGYTF.

J is TRBJ1-5 and V is TRBV7-8; TRBD1 is a possible D gene (6 bases). This CDR3 has 13 residues. The germline V and J ends were trimmed by 6 bases and 1 base, with 7 bases remaining between them. The germline V gene has CDR1 SGHVS and CDR2 FQNEAQ. CDR3 protein: CASSGGSNQPQHF. The CDR3 nucleotides read TGTGCCAGCAGTGGGGGCAGCAATCAGCCCCAGCATTTT.

The chain employs TRBV3-1 (or the pseudogene TRBV3-2) and TRBJ1-5, with 7 bases fitting TRBD1. Per the germline V gene, CDR1 is LGHDT and CDR2 is YNNKEL (reference sequence). The CDR3 length is 17 residues. The junction had 10 bases not matched to a gene; V was cut back by 0 bases and J by 5 bases. The CDR3 region has the DNA TGTGCCAGCAGCCAAGATTGTAAGGGGGCGGAGGATCAGCCCCAGCATTTT. Its translation: CASSQDCKGAEDQPQHF.

This rearrangement joins TRBV2 to TRBJ2-3, with 12 bases aligning to TRBD2. With V trimmed by 6 bases and J by 5 bases, 6 bases remained unmatched. Germline CDR1 and CDR2: SNHLY and FYNNEI. The CDR3 length is 15 residues. CDR3 DNA sequence: TGTGCCAGCAGGGAGACTAGCGGGGGAGGAGATACGCAGTATTTT. Protein sequence: CASRETSGGGDTQYF.

The chain uses TRBV4-1 and TRBJ1-4; a possible D gene is TRBD1 (5 bases). Germline V gene data show CDR1 as MGHRA and CDR2 as YSYEKL. Trimming removed 4 bases from V and 0 bases from J, with 12 bases in between. The CDR3 consists of 16 residues. For the CDR3, the DNA is TGCGCCAGCAGCCCATCGACAGCCTCAACTAATGAAAAACTGTTTTTT. This sequence encodes CASSPSTASTNEKLFF.

This rearrangement joins TRBV18 to TRBJ2-7; D gene uncertain. The CDR3 totals 15 residues. V lost 3 bases and J 2 bases, leaving 14 bases between the germline ends. Germline CDR1 KGHSH, CDR2 LQKENI. The CDR3 nucleotides are TGTGCCAGCTCACCTGAAGGCGGCGGAGCCTACGAGCAGTACTTC. It yields the protein CASSPEGGGAYEQYF.

This clone was found a few times. The chain has TRBV11-2 and TRBJ2-1; 7 nucleotides match TRBD2. With 7 bases clipped from V and 6 bases from J, the junction kept 9 bases outside the gene matches. In germline, CDR1 is SGHAT, CDR2 FQNNGV. The CDR3 covers 14 residues. CDR3: CASTWGGVRNEQFF. The CDR3 DNA is TGTGCCAGCACCTGGGGGGGAGTACGCAATGAGCAGTTCTTC.

The rearrangement links TRBV28 to TRBJ1-2; 7 positions agree with TRBD1. V lost 1 base to trimming and J lost 7 bases; unmatched junction nucleotides: 9. Germline CDR1 reads MDHEN; CDR2 reads SYDVKM. This CDR3 contains 15 residues. The CDR3 DNA follows: TGTGCCAGCAGTTTATTTGATCGGGACAGATTTGGCTACACCTTC. Residues: CASSLFDRDRFGYTF.

V gene TRBV2 combines with J gene TRBJ1-1; 8 bases line up with TRBD1. After removal of 8 bases from V and 2 bases from J, the junction contained 19 bases not matched to a gene. Germline V gene lookup returns CDR1 SNHLY and CDR2 FYNNEI. CDR3 length: 18 residues. In DNA form, the CDR3 reads TGTGCCAGCGTAGCCTCCCCGACAGGGGTGTTAGGAAACACTGAAGCTTTCTTT. Amino acid sequence: CASVASPTGVLGNTEAFF.

This clone was recorded only once. The genes are TRBV7-9 and TRBJ2-4; 9 bases fit TRBD1. This CDR3 contains 17 residues. Germline V gene sequence: CDR1 SEHNR, CDR2 FQNEAQ (reference sequence). The J segment lost 4 bases and the V segment lost 1 base, leaving 8 bases of the junction unmatched. In DNA, the CDR3 is TGTGCCAGCAGCTTAGGAGGGACAGGGAGTGAGAAAAACATTCAGTACTTC. Its protein product is CASSLGGTGSEKNIQYF.

The chain has TRBV5-1 and TRBJ2-3; TRBD1 matches at 8 bases. CDR3 length: 15 residues. The J segment lost 4 bases and the V segment lost 4 bases, leaving 8 bases of the junction unmatched. Germline values: CDR1 SGHRS, CDR2 YFSETQ. The CDR3 DNA follows: TGCGCCAGCAGCGCGGGCAGGGGGCAGCCAGATACGCAGTATTTT. This codes for CASSAGRGQPDTQYF.